This TCR beta chain was obtained from a study of T-cell reconstitution after alpha-beta-depleted transplantation in children. Study-wide results and limits: After one year, T-cell counts and TCRbeta diversity mostly came from new T cells. Surviving recipient T cells and thymic progenitors accounted for the high day-60 TCRbeta diversity observed in some patients. Reportedly, roughly two months post-transplant, alpha-beta T cells arose from several hundred expanded graft clones.

Turning to this clonotype: The antigen is undetermined.

It was with unique molecular identifiers that the TCRbeta library was prepared. TCRdb reprocessed the PCR reads via MiXCR and lists one record per CDR3 protein. This table holds 130,000 to 150,000 distinct CDR3 sequences, about 8.8% found once. CDR3 length: 15 residues. Per the germline V gene, CDR1 is DFQATT and CDR2 is SNEGSKA (reference sequence). The V gene end was trimmed by 4 bases and the J gene end by 2 bases; junction bases not matched to a gene: 5. Sequenced material: PBMCs, mostly from graft donor cells, taken 180 days after TCRalphabeta/CD19-depleted stem cell transplant. This TCR was recovered from a female patient aged 2-9 years who had a stem cell transplant for congenital amegakaryocytic thrombocytopenia, so the T cells may come from the graft donor. The rearrangement links TRBV20-1 to TRBJ2-1; TRBD2 aligns across 10 bases. Here the CDR3 reads CSAISGRGTYNEQFF. CDR3 coding DNA: TGCAGTGCTATAAGCGGGAGGGGCACCTACAATGAGCAGTTCTTC.